The 30 T cell receptor beta chains in this list originate from one sample, sequenced in a study of spatial heterogeneity in lung cancer. Time point defined: sample taken at primary tumor resection. TCRs were sequenced from unsorted whole RNA of tumor, nontumor lung or PBMC. From the 5' RACE reads, TCRdb called clonotypes with MiXCR, one entry per CDR3 protein. The top ten hold under 45% of the sample, which has 10,000 to 15,000 distinct CDR3 sequences, about 3.8% seen once. Material: PBMCs, obtained at surgery. Receptor source: a male donor with early-stage non-small cell lung cancer.

This clonotype was counted at least ten times. For a library built for alpha chains, this beta chain is a stray read; little rests on its size. The rearrangement uses TRBV6-2 or TRBV6-3 and TRBJ2-7, with unresolved D. The CDR3 extends over 11 amino acids. The V gene lost 4 bases and the J gene lost 2 bases, with 3 bases spanning the gap. CDR1 is MNHEY and CDR2 is SVGEGT in the germline V gene. The CDR3 is CASSFTYEQYF. In DNA form, the CDR3 reads TGTGCCAGCAGTTTCACCTACGAGCAGTACTTC.

This clonotype was recorded many times. This beta chain turned up in a library designed for alpha chains; as an off-target read, its abundance says little. The chain has TRBV5-1 and TRBJ1-5, with D uncertain. The CDR3 runs to 15 residues. Looked up from germline, CDR1 is SGHRS and CDR2 is YFSETQ. V shed 0 bases and J shed 0 bases, with 7 bases lying between them. The CDR3 protein is CASSLGSNSNQPQHF. The DNA of the CDR3 is TGCGCCAGCAGCTTGGGTAGCAATAGCAATCAGCCCCAGCATTTT. Full variable domain (remainder filled in from reference TRBV5-1 and TRBJ1-5): KAGVTQTPRYLIKTRGQQVTLSCSPISGHRSVSWYQQTPGQGLQFLFEYFSETQRNKGNFPGRFSGRQFSNSRSEMNVSTLELGDSALYLCASSLGSNSNQPQHFGDGTRLSIL.

A few counts support this clonotype. For a library built for alpha chains, this beta chain is a stray read; little rests on its size. The chain links TRBV20-1 to TRBJ2-7; D not certain. V was trimmed by 6 bases and J by 0 bases, leaving 15 bases between them. The germline V gene encodes CDR1 DFQATT and CDR2 SNEGSKA (reference sequence). This CDR3 has 14 amino acids. The CDR3 nucleotides are TGCAGTGCCCGCCGAAGGCAGGACTCCTACGAGCAGTACTTC. This encodes CSARRRQDSYEQYF.

This clonotype was seen many times. With the library built for alpha chains, this beta chain is off target and its frequency is not meaningful. The gene calls are TRBV7-2 and TRBJ2-1, with 13 positions matching TRBD2. Trimming removed 6 bases from V and 3 bases from J; junction bases left unmatched: 2. This CDR3 is built from 15 residues. CDR1 SGHTA and CDR2 FQGNSA come from the germline V gene. CDR3 region: CASSRLAGGYNEQFF. CDR3 DNA sequence: TGTGCCAGCAGTCGACTAGCGGGAGGCTACAATGAGCAGTTCTTC.

This clonotype was observed a handful of times. This could be a read error, since a much larger clone is one nucleotide away. Because the library targeted alpha chains, this beta chain is an off-target read whose size means little. J is TRBJ2-6 and V is TRBV5-1, with a tentative D call TRBD2 (5 bases). There are 16 residues in the CDR3. Germline CDR1 reads SGHRS; CDR2 reads YFSETQ. In DNA form, the CDR3 reads TGCACCAGCAGCTTGGCCCCGGGAACTGGGGCCAACGTCCTGACTTTC. Translation: CTSSLAPGTGANVLTF.

This clonotype has at least ten counts. In a library made to pick up alpha chains, this beta chain is a stray read with a size that means little. The chain carries TRBV12-3 or TRBV12-4 and TRBJ2-7; 7 bases map to TRBD1. The CDR3 runs 14 residues. V gave up 5 bases and J gave up 6 bases; unmatched junction bases: 10. Here the CDR3 reads CASSPRQGPLEQYF. The CDR3 DNA reads TGTGCCAGCAGTCCCCGACAGGGACCCCTCGAGCAGTACTTC.

This clonotype was seen repeatedly, ten times or more. This beta chain is a stray read from a library made for alpha chains; its abundance is not meaningful. The CDR3, as DNA: TGTGCCAGCAGCGCCCGGGGTCCAGATACGCAGTATTTT. Translated, it gives CASSARGPDTQYF. V is TRBV7-9 and J is TRBJ2-3, with D perhaps matching TRBD2 (5 bases). V gave up 5 bases and J gave up 4 bases, with 10 bases separating them. The CDR3 covers 13 residues. Germline values: CDR1 SEHNR, CDR2 FQNEAQ (reference sequence).

This clonotype was observed at least ten times. Found in a library prepared for alpha chains, this beta chain is an off-target read, and its abundance has little meaning. The rearrangement uses TRBV7-2 and TRBJ2-1, with 7 bases aligning to TRBD2. V dropped 4 bases and J dropped 6; count of bases not matched to a gene: 3. The CDR3 spans 13 residues. CDR1 and CDR2 from the germline V gene are SGHTA and FQGNSA. This chain's CDR3 is CASSSIAGNEQFF. The DNA for the CDR3 is TGTGCCAGCAGCTCTATAGCGGGCAATGAGCAGTTCTTC.

This clonotype was seen ten or more times. Since the library was made to target alpha chains, this beta chain is a stray read and its abundance is not meaningful. The CDR3 DNA reads TGCAGCGAACTAGCGGGAGCCACAGATACGCAGTATTTT. Its translation is CSELAGATDTQYF. This chain uses TRBV20-1 with TRBJ2-3; TRBD2 agrees at 11 bases. The CDR3 totals 13 residues. CDR1 is DFQATT and CDR2 is SNEGSKA in the germline V gene (reference sequence).

This clonotype was detected ten times or more. This beta chain is off target for a library built for alpha chains, so its abundance means little. This sequence joins TRBV7-3 and TRBJ2-1; either TRBD1 or TRBD2 may supply D (5 bases each). The CDR3 contains 14 residues. The V gene's germline CDR1 is SGHTA and CDR2 FQGTGA. V was pared by 5 bases and J by 5 bases, with 13 bases between. This CDR3 reads CASSPTGRDNEQFF. In DNA, the CDR3 is TGTGCCAGCAGCCCAACGGGACGTGACAATGAGCAGTTCTTC.

In this sample, this clonotype turned up many times. This beta chain is an off-target read within a library intended for alpha chains, so its frequency means little. V gene TRBV6-5 combines with J gene TRBJ2-1; TRBD1 or TRBD2 may be the D gene (5 bases each). V was pared by 2 bases and J by 9 bases, with 17 bases between. This CDR3 is built from 15 residues. Germline V gene lookup returns CDR1 MNHEY and CDR2 SVGAGI. The chain's CDR3 is CASSYAPGPPGEQFF. Written as DNA, the CDR3 is TGTGCCAGCAGTTACGCCCCGGGGCCCCCGGGTGAGCAGTTCTTC.

The table lists this clonotype with a few counts. The size of this beta chain means little, since it is a stray read in a library made for alpha chains. The chain couples TRBV2 to TRBJ2-3; TRBD1 matches at 7 bases. CDR1 SNHLY and CDR2 FYNNEI come from the germline V gene. The CDR3 is 13 amino acids. The V segment lost 7 bases and the J segment 0 bases; nucleotides outside the gene matches: 1. The CDR3 loop reads CASKQGSTDTQYF. DNA of the CDR3: TGTGCCAGCAAACAGGGGAGCACAGATACGCAGTATTTT.

Ten or more counts support this clonotype. For a library built for alpha chains, this beta chain is a stray read; little rests on its size. The rearrangement links TRBV6-2 or TRBV6-3 to TRBJ2-1; weak D call: TRBD2 (5 bases). The CDR3 covers 13 residues. The V end was cut by 6 bases, the J end by 10 bases, with 16 bases between. Germline CDR1 reads MNHEY; CDR2 reads SVGEGT. CDR3 residues: CASSPVTGGEQFF. The CDR3 DNA follows: TGTGCCAGCAGCCCCGTCACCGGCGGGGAGCAGTTCTTC.

In this sample, this clonotype turned up a few times. Since it is a stray read in a library aimed at alpha chains, this beta chain has a size that is not meaningful. The V call is TRBV12-3 or TRBV12-4, the J call TRBJ2-5; 12 bases are shared with TRBD2. The junction had 10 bases not matched to a gene; V was cut back by 6 bases and J by 5 bases. The CDR3 is 16 amino acids. The DNA of the CDR3 is TGTGCCAGCAGCCCCCCGACTAGCGGGAGTATGGAGACCCAGTACTTC. Its protein is CASSPPTSGSMETQYF.

In its sample, this clonotype was seen many times. This beta chain appears as a stray read in a library generated for alpha chains; its size is not informative. The V and J genes are TRBV28 and TRBJ2-3; no clear D gene. The CDR3 runs 14 residues. Germline CDR1 and CDR2: MDHEN and SYDVKM. V was trimmed by 3 bases and J by 7 bases, leaving 14 bases between them. The CDR3 nucleotides are TGTGCCAGCAGTTTTTCTCACTCCGGGTATACGCAGTATTTT. The encoded protein is CASSFSHSGYTQYF. Full variable domain (outside the CDR3, taken from reference TRBV28 and TRBJ2-3): DVKVTQSSRYLVKRTGEKVFLECVQDMDHENMFWYRQDPGLGLRLIYFSYDVKMKEKGDIPEGYSVSREKKERFSLILESASTNQTSMYLCASSFSHSGYTQYFGPGTRLTVL.

In its sample, this clonotype was seen many times. The library was prepared for alpha chains; this beta chain is a stray read, so its frequency means little. The chain has TRBV7-9 and TRBJ2-2, with 8 bases aligning to TRBD2. V was pared by 5 bases and J by 1 base, with 9 bases of the junction left unmatched. This CDR3 is 17 amino acids long. CDR1 and CDR2 from the germline V gene are SEHNR and FQNEAQ (reference sequence). The CDR3 protein is CASSPRLSGGNTGELFF. The CDR3 DNA is TGTGCCAGCAGCCCTCGTTTGAGCGGGGGGAACACCGGGGAGCTGTTTTTT.

This clonotype was seen many times. Found in a library prepared for alpha chains, this beta chain is an off-target read, and its abundance has little meaning. The J gene is TRBJ1-6, the V gene TRBV10-3; D not resolved. Trimming removed 11 bases at V and 9 bases at J, with 20 bases between. This CDR3 comprises 14 residues. CDR1 and CDR2 (germline): ENHRY, SYGVKD. The CDR3 sequence is CAGSPDPHASPLHF. The DNA for the CDR3 is TGTGCCGGCTCTCCGGACCCCCATGCTTCACCCCTCCACTTT.

Notes on this clonotype: The library was designed around alpha chains, so this beta chain is a stray read whose abundance carries little weight. The gene calls are TRBV5-1 and TRBJ2-7, with D perhaps TRBD2 (7 bases). Germline CDR1 reads SGHRS; CDR2 reads YFSETQ. The CDR3 extends over 15 amino acids. Trimming removed 4 bases from V and 0 bases from J, with 14 bases in between. As DNA, the CDR3 is TGCGCCAGCAGCGCCGGGGGCGGGAGCTCCTACGAGCAGTACTTC. Amino acids: CASSAGGGSSYEQYF.

This clonotype has a count of ten or more. This beta chain appears as a stray read in a library generated for alpha chains; its size is not informative. The J gene is TRBJ2-2, the V gene TRBV6-2 or TRBV6-3; D unresolved. Germline CDR1 is MNHEY and CDR2 is SVGEGT. The CDR3 consists of 16 residues. Trimming left V 6 bases short and J 2 bases short, with 16 bases between. CDR3 in DNA: TGTGCCAGCAGCCCCTCGGGCGAGACCAACACCGGGGAGCTGTTTTTT. Protein: CASSPSGETNTGELFF.

There are many counts of this clonotype. Within a library made for alpha chains, this beta chain is off target, and its count is uninformative. The J gene is TRBJ2-6, the V gene TRBV20-1, with D perhaps given as TRBD1 or TRBD2 (5 bases each). Trimming took off 0 bases at V and 0 bases at J, with 15 bases between the two ends. CDR3 length: 18 residues. Germline values: CDR1 DFQATT, CDR2 SNEGSKA (reference sequence). The CDR3 nucleotides are TGCAGTGCTAGAGATACGGGACGGGGAGTCTCTGGGGCCAACGTCCTGACTTTC. This gives the protein CSARDTGRGVSGANVLTF.

This clonotype has a count of ten or more. The library was prepared for alpha chains; this beta chain is a stray read, so its frequency means little. The chain couples TRBV7-2 to TRBJ2-2; 12 bases are a match to TRBD2. The V segment lost 3 bases and the J segment 6 bases; nucleotides outside the gene matches: 5. The CDR3 runs to 16 residues. The germline V gene has CDR1 SGHTA and CDR2 FQGNSA. The CDR3 DNA reads TGTGCCAGCAGCTTCCTAGCGGGAGGGCTTCCCGGGGAGCTGTTTTTT. This sequence encodes CASSFLAGGLPGELFF. Supplemented by reference TRBV7-2 and TRBJ2-2, the full variable domain reads GAGVSQSPSNKVTEKGKDVELRCDPISGHTALYWYRQSLGQGLEFLIYFQGNSAPDKSGLPSDRFSAERTGGSVSTLTIQRTQQEDSAVYLCASSFLAGGLPGELFFGEGSRLTVL.

This clonotype was seen many times. Since it is a stray read in a library aimed at alpha chains, this beta chain has a size that is not meaningful. The J gene is TRBJ2-3, the V gene TRBV10-2; 7 bases agree with TRBD1. The CDR3 has 15 residues. V dropped 3 bases and J dropped 4; count of bases not matched to a gene: 7. Per the germline V gene, CDR1 is WSHSY and CDR2 is SAAADI. CDR3 nucleotides: TGCGCCAGCAGTGATAGGCAGGGGGTCGCAGATACGCAGTATTTT. Translation gives CASSDRQGVADTQYF.

This clonotype was picked up many times. The size of this beta chain means little, since it is a stray read in a library made for alpha chains. CDR3 region: CAWSGGTSNTGELFF. Here the CDR3 DNA reads TGTGCCTGGAGTGGAGGGACATCGAACACCGGGGAGCTGTTTTTT. This sequence joins TRBV30 and TRBJ2-2, with D perhaps TRBD1 (6 bases). With 1 base removed from V and 0 bases from J, the gap between germline ends came to 9 bases. This CDR3 comprises 15 residues. Germline V gene data show CDR1 as GTSNPN and CDR2 as SVGIG (reference sequence).

This clonotype is labeled as medium-sized. This beta chain is an off-target read within a library intended for alpha chains, so its frequency means little. This rearrangement joins TRBV28 to TRBJ2-5; the D gene is possibly TRBD2 (5 bases). The CDR3 has 13 amino acids. Trimming stripped 11 bases from V and 2 bases from J, with 15 bases between. Germline V gene data show CDR1 as MDHEN and CDR2 as SYDVKM. The CDR3 nucleotides are TGTGCCGCTACTGCACCGGGACAAGAGACCCAGTACTTC. Amino acid sequence: CAATAPGQETQYF.

This clonotype has ten or more counts. This beta chain is a stray read from a library made for alpha chains; its abundance is not meaningful. V usage is TRBV12-3 or TRBV12-4 and J usage is TRBJ1-1; tentatively, D is TRBD1 (5 bases). The V end lost 6 bases, the J end lost 5 bases, and 16 bases lay between the germline ends. This CDR3 has 14 residues. The CDR3 spells CASRTAGFWTEAFF. DNA for the CDR3: TGTGCCAGCAGGACGGCAGGGTTTTGGACTGAAGCTTTCTTT.

At least ten counts were recorded for this clonotype. This beta chain slipped into a library made for alpha chains as a stray read, so its size is not meaningful. V gene TRBV28 combines with J gene TRBJ2-3; TRBD2 aligns across 8 bases. This CDR3 spans 14 amino acids. The V gene's germline CDR1 is MDHEN and CDR2 SYDVKM. V was pared by 7 bases and J by 7 bases, with 10 bases of the junction left unmatched. The CDR3 region has the DNA TGTGCCAGCAATAGCGGGACGAATTCGCATACGCAGTATTTT. As protein: CASNSGTNSHTQYF.

This clonotype appeared many times. This beta chain lies outside the target of a library built for alpha chains; its clone size means little. The V call is TRBV10-3, the J call TRBJ1-2; 7 bases map to TRBD1. V was pared by 11 bases and J by 6 bases, with 12 bases of the junction left unmatched. The CDR3 is made up of 13 amino acids. Germline V gene data show CDR1 as ENHRY and CDR2 as SYGVKD. The CDR3 DNA sequence: TGTGCCCTCAAAGGGGGCGGGGAGGATGGCTACACCTTC. Protein sequence: CALKGGGEDGYTF.

There are many counts of this clonotype. This beta chain turned up in a library designed for alpha chains; as an off-target read, its abundance says little. The genes are TRBV20-1 and TRBJ2-5, with 8 bases fitting TRBD1. There are 14 residues in the CDR3. CDR1 DFQATT and CDR2 SNEGSKA come from the germline V gene (reference sequence). J gave up 2 bases and V 2 bases, and 4 bases lay outside the gene matches. This CDR3 reads CSARLGQAQETQYF. The CDR3 region has the DNA TGCAGTGCTAGACTGGGACAGGCACAAGAGACCCAGTACTTC.

This clonotype was picked up many times. This beta chain is an off-target read within a library intended for alpha chains, so its frequency means little. The rearrangement links TRBV20-1 to TRBJ2-3, with 7 positions matching TRBD1. Trimming took 6 bases from V and 9 from J; bases not matched to a gene: 9. Germline CDR1 is DFQATT and CDR2 is SNEGSKA (reference sequence). The CDR3 extends over 12 amino acids. CDR3 residues: CSAKQGSGTQYF. CDR3 DNA: TGCAGTGCAAAACAGGGGTCAGGAACGCAGTATTTT.

In this sample, this clonotype turned up a few times. This beta chain is a stray sequence in a library constructed for alpha chains; its clone size is not meaningful. The chain employs TRBV7-9 and TRBJ2-7; 7 bases are shared with TRBD1. V shed 7 bases and J 5 bases; nucleotides not matched to a gene: 17. This CDR3 has 16 residues. Germline V CDR1 and CDR2: SEHNR, FQNEAQ (reference sequence). CDR3 bases: TGTGCCAGCACCTTCCACAGGGGAGTTGTCCCCCACGAGCAGTACTTC. Residues: CASTFHRGVVPHEQYF.